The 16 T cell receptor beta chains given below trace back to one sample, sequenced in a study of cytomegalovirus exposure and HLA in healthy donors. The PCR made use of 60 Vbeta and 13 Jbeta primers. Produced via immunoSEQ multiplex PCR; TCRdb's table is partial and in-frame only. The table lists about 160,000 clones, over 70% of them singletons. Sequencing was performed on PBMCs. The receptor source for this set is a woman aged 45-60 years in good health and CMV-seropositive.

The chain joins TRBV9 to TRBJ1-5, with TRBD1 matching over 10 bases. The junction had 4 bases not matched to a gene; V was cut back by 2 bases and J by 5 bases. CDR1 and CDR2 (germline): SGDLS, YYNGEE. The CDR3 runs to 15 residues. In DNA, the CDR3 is TGTGCCAGCAGCGTCGGGACAGGGGAATATCAGCCCCAGCATTTT. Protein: CASSVGTGEYQPQHF.

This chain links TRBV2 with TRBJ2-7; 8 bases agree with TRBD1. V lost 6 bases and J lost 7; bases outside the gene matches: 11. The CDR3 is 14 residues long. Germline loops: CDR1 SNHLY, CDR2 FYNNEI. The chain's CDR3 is CASRRTGILIEQYF. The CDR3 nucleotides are TGTGCCAGCAGGAGGACAGGGATACTTATAGAGCAGTACTTC.

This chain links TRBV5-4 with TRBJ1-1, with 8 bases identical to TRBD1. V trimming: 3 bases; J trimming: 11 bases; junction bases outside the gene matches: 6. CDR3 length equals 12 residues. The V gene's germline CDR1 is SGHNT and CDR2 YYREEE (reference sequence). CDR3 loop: CASSSRQGRAFF. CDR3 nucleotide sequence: TGTGCCAGCAGCTCACGACAGGGGAGGGCTTTCTTT. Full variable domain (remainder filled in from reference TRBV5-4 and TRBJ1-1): ETGVTQSPTHLIKTRGQQVTLRCSSQSGHNTVSWYQQALGQGPQFIFQYYREEENGRGNFPPRFSGLQFPNYSSELNVNALELDDSALYLCASSSRQGRAFFGQGTRLTVV.

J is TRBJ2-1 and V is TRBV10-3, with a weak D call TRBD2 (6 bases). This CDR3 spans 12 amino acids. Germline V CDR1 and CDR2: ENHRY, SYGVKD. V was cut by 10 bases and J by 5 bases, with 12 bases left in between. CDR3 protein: CATGTPDNEQFF. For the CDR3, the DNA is TGTGCCACCGGGACTCCCGACAATGAGCAGTTCTTC.

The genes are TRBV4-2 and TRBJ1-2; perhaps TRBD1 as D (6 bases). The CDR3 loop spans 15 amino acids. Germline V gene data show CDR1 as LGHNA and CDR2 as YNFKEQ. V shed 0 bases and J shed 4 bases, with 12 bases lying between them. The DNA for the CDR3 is TGTGCCAGCAGCCAAGACCCGGCAGGGGTCTATGGCTACACCTTC. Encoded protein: CASSQDPAGVYGYTF.

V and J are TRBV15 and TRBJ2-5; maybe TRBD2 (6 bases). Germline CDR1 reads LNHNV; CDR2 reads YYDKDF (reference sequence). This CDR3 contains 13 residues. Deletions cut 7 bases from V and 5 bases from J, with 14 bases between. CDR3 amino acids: CATNPGVGETQYF. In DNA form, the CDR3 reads TGTGCCACCAACCCGGGGGTCGGGGAGACCCAGTACTTC.

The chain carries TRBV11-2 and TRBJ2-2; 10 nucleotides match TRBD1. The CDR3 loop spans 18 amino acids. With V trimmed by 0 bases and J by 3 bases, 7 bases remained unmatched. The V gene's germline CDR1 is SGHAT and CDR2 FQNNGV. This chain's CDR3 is CASSLDGTGEDYTGELFF. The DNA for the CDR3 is TGTGCCAGCAGCTTAGATGGGACAGGGGAGGATTACACCGGGGAGCTGTTTTTT. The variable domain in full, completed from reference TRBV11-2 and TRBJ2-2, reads EAGVAQSPRYKIIEKRQSVAFWCNPISGHATLYWYQQILGQGPKLLIQFQNNGVVDDSQLPKDRFSAERLKGVDSTLKIQPAKLEDSAVYLCASSLDGTGEDYTGELFFGEGSRLTVL.

CDR3 amino acids: CASSVGDYQETQYF. The CDR3 DNA sequence: TGTGCCAGCAGCGTCGGGGACTACCAAGAGACCCAGTACTTC. This chain connects TRBV9 to TRBJ2-5, with D perhaps matching TRBD2 (6 bases). Trimming left V 2 bases short and J 0 bases short, with 8 bases between. CDR1 is SGDLS, CDR2 YYNGEE, per germline. This CDR3 spans 14 amino acids. Together with reference TRBV9 and TRBJ2-5, the CDR3 gives the full variable domain: DSGVTQTPKHLITATGQRVTLRCSPRSGDLSVYWYQQSLDQGLQFLIQYYNGEERAKGNILERFSAQQFPDLHSELNLSSLELGDSALYFCASSVGDYQETQYFGPGTRLLVL.

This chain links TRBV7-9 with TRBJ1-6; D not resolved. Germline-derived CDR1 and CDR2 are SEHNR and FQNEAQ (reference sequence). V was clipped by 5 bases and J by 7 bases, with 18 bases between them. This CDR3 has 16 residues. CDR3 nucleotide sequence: TGTGCCAGCAGCCGCTCGGCGGGTCGGTCCAATTCACCCCTCCACTTT. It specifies CASSRSAGRSNSPLHF.

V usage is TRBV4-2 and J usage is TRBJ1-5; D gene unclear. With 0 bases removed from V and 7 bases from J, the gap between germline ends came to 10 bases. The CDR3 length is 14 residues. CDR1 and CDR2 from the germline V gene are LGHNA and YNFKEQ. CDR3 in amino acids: CASSQDGENQPQHF. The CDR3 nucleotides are TGTGCCAGCAGCCAAGACGGGGAAAACCAGCCCCAGCATTTT.

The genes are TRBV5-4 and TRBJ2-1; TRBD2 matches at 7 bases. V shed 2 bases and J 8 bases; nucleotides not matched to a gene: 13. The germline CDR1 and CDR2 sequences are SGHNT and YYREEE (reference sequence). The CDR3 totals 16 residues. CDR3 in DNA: TGTGCCAGCAGCTTTGGCGGGGGAGGATCGGGAGATGAGCAGTTCTTC. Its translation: CASSFGGGGSGDEQFF.

CDR3 loop: CASSLQGAQEKLFF. DNA for the CDR3: TGTGCCAGCAGCCTACAGGGGGCGCAGGAAAAACTGTTTTTT. V and J are TRBV7-8 and TRBJ1-4; TRBD1 aligns across 9 bases. J gave up 8 bases and V 5 bases, and 6 bases lay outside the gene matches. The CDR3 is made up of 14 amino acids. Germline assignment: CDR1 SGHVS and CDR2 FQNEAQ.

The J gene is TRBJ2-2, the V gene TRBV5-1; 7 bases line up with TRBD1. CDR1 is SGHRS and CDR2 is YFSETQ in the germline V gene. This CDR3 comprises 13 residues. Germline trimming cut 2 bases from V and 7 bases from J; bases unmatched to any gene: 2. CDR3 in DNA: TGCGCCAGCAGCTTTCAGGGGGTCGGGGAGCTGTTTTTT. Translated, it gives CASSFQGVGELFF.

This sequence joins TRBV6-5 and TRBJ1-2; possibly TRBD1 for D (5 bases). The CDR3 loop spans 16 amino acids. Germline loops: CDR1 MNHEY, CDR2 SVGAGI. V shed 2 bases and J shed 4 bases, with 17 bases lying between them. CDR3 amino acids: CASSYRSSGTRYGYTF. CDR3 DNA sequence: TGTGCCAGCAGTTACAGATCTTCCGGGACTCGCTATGGCTACACCTTC.

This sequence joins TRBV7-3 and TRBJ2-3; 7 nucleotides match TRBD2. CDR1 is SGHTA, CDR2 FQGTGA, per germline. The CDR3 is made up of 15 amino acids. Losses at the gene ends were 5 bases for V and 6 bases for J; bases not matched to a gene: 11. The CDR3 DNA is TGTGCCAGCAGCAAATGGGGGGGTTATAACGATACGCAGTATTTT. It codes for CASSKWGGYNDTQYF.

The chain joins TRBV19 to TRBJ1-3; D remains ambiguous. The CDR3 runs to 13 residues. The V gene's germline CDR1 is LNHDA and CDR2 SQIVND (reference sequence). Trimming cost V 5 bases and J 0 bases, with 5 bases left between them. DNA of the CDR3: TGTGCCAGTAGTTCCGGCTCTGGAAACACCATATATTTT. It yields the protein CASSSGSGNTIYF.